These T cell receptor beta chains were read from a single sample in a study of cytomegalovirus exposure and HLA in healthy donors. Profiled with immunoSEQ multiplex PCR; TCRdb holds only in-frame clones, not every one. In the table there are 200,000 or so clones, around 87% of which are singletons. Sequencing was done on a sample of PBMCs. The origin of the receptors is a woman between 18 and 29 years old in good health and CMV-seropositive. Each CDR3 is given with its conserved first and last residue. The order of the fields is CDR3 protein, CDR3 DNA, D gene, J gene, V gene, clone size. The D gene is left open where the match is weak. Expanded clones are given a class, and other clones once, few, many or no size at all.

CDR3 protein: CASSLQGLLYGYTF; CDR3 DNA: TGTGCCAGCAGTTTACAGGGCCTCCTTTATGGCTACACCTTC; D gene: -; J gene: TRBJ1-2; V gene: TRBV28; clone size: -
CDR3 protein: CASSSRLVSNEQFF; CDR3 DNA: TGTGCCAGCAGTTCAAGACTAGTATCCAATGAGCAGTTCTTC; D gene: -; J gene: TRBJ2-1; V gene: TRBV6-5; clone size: -
CDR3 protein: CASSLGLSSGSRYEQYF; CDR3 DNA: TGTGCCAGCAGCTTAGGCCTGTCTAGCGGGAGTAGGTACGAGCAGTACTTC; D gene: TRBD2; J gene: TRBJ2-7; V gene: TRBV11-2; clone size: -
CDR3 protein: CASMGLAGNRGELFF; CDR3 DNA: TGCGCCAGCATGGGACTAGCGGGAAATAGAGGGGAGCTGTTTTTT; D gene: TRBD2; J gene: TRBJ2-2; V gene: TRBV5-1; clone size: -
CDR3 protein: CASATSGDYEQYF; CDR3 DNA: TGTGCCAGCGCGACTAGCGGAGACTACGAGCAGTACTTC; D gene: TRBD2; J gene: TRBJ2-7; V gene: TRBV19; clone size: -
CDR3 protein: CASSNGGGSYEQYF; CDR3 DNA: TGTGCCAGCAGTAACGGGGGGGGCTCCTACGAGCAGTACTTC; D gene: TRBD2; J gene: TRBJ2-7; V gene: TRBV27; clone size: -
CDR3 protein: CASKGGLGLVGERGNEQFF; CDR3 DNA: TGTGCCAGTAAGGGGGGGCTGGGACTAGTAGGGGAGCGGGGCAATGAGCAGTTCTTC; D gene: TRBD2; J gene: TRBJ2-1; V gene: TRBV19; clone size: -
CDR3 protein: CASSSGSTGELFF; CDR3 DNA: TGTGCCAGCAGCTCGGGTAGCACCGGGGAGCTGTTTTTT; D gene: -; J gene: TRBJ2-2; V gene: TRBV11-2; clone size: -
CDR3 protein: CASSQSGQGGMQPQHF; CDR3 DNA: TGCGCCAGCAGTCAATCGGGACAGGGAGGAATGCAGCCCCAGCATTTT; D gene: TRBD1; J gene: TRBJ1-5; V gene: TRBV23-1; clone size: -
CDR3 protein: CASTRLAGYNEQFF; CDR3 DNA: TGTGCCAGCACACGACTAGCGGGCTACAATGAGCAGTTCTTC; D gene: TRBD2; J gene: TRBJ2-1; V gene: TRBV6-1; clone size: -
CDR3 protein: CASSWDRRNTEAFF; CDR3 DNA: TGTGCCAGCAGTTGGGACAGGCGGAACACTGAAGCTTTCTTT; D gene: TRBD1; J gene: TRBJ1-1; V gene: TRBV6-5; clone size: -
CDR3 protein: CASSYSVVTDTQYF; CDR3 DNA: TGTGCCAGCAGTTACTCTGTAGTCACAGATACGCAGTATTTT; D gene: -; J gene: TRBJ2-3; V gene: TRBV6-5; clone size: -
CDR3 protein: CASSTGVNQPQHF; CDR3 DNA: TGTGCCAGCTCAACAGGGGTAAATCAGCCCCAGCATTTT; D gene: TRBD1; J gene: TRBJ1-5; V gene: TRBV18; clone size: -
CDR3 protein: CASTQSGTTPYEQYF; CDR3 DNA: TGTGCCAGTACTCAGAGCGGGACAACCCCCTACGAGCAGTACTTC; D gene: -; J gene: TRBJ2-7; V gene: TRBV19; clone size: -
CDR3 protein: CASSLTPPHGRGYNEQFF; CDR3 DNA: TGTGCCAGCAGCTTAACCCCTCCCCACGGGAGAGGGTACAATGAGCAGTTCTTC; D gene: -; J gene: TRBJ2-1; V gene: TRBV11-2; clone size: -
CDR3 protein: CASSQGRTGGVGKGFF; CDR3 DNA: TGTGCCAGCAGTCAAGGCCGGACAGGGGGAGTGGGGAAGGGATTCTTC; D gene: TRBD1; J gene: TRBJ2-1; V gene: TRBV9; clone size: -
CDR3 protein: CASSPSGTDNEQFF; CDR3 DNA: TGTGCCAGCAGCCCCTCCGGGACAGATAATGAGCAGTTCTTC; D gene: TRBD1; J gene: TRBJ2-1; V gene: TRBV7-2; clone size: once
CDR3 protein: CASSELAGVSNEQFF; CDR3 DNA: TGTGCCAGCAGCGAACTAGCGGGAGTATCGAATGAGCAGTTCTTC; D gene: TRBD2; J gene: TRBJ2-1; V gene: TRBV9; clone size: -
CDR3 protein: CASSLASGANYGYTF; CDR3 DNA: TGCGCCAGCAGCTTGGCCTCAGGGGCTAACTATGGCTACACCTTC; D gene: -; J gene: TRBJ1-2; V gene: TRBV5-1; clone size: -
CDR3 protein: CSAESSLQYF; CDR3 DNA: TGCAGTGCCGAAAGCTCTCTTCAGTACTTC; D gene: -; J gene: TRBJ2-4; V gene: TRBV20-1; clone size: -
CDR3 protein: CSVEGTDTNYGYTF; CDR3 DNA: TGCAGCGTTGAAGGGACTGATACTAACTATGGCTACACCTTC; D gene: -; J gene: TRBJ1-2; V gene: TRBV29-1; clone size: -
CDR3 protein: CSVEENVRVIAFF; CDR3 DNA: TGCAGCGTTGAAGAGAACGTCAGGGTTATAGCTTTCTTT; D gene: -; J gene: TRBJ1-1; V gene: TRBV29-1; clone size: -
CDR3 protein: CASSWSQGVGNTEAFF; CDR3 DNA: TGTGCCAGCAGCTGGAGCCAGGGCGTCGGGAACACTGAAGCTTTCTTT; D gene: -; J gene: TRBJ1-1; V gene: TRBV7-2; clone size: -
CDR3 protein: CASTSEGGPYGYTF; CDR3 DNA: TGTGCCAGCACCTCCGAGGGGGGGCCCTATGGCTACACCTTC; D gene: -; J gene: TRBJ1-2; V gene: TRBV7-9; clone size: -
CDR3 protein: CASSLGGLANIQYF; CDR3 DNA: TGTGCCAGCAGTCTGGGGGGGCTGGCAAACATTCAGTACTTC; D gene: -; J gene: TRBJ2-4; V gene: TRBV2; clone size: -
CDR3 protein: CASSLPPSGSAYNEQFF; CDR3 DNA: TGTGCCAGCAGCTTACCGCCTAGCGGGAGTGCCTACAATGAGCAGTTCTTC; D gene: TRBD2; J gene: TRBJ2-1; V gene: TRBV7-3; clone size: -
CDR3 protein: CASTSREGQETQYF; CDR3 DNA: TGTGCCAGCACAAGTCGGGAGGGCCAAGAGACCCAGTACTTC; D gene: TRBD2; J gene: TRBJ2-5; V gene: TRBV25-1; clone size: -
CDR3 protein: CATSRDPHMGQGEIKAYSNQPQHF; CDR3 DNA: TGTGCCACCAGCAGAGATCCGCACATGGGACAGGGGGAAATAAAGGCATATAGCAATCAGCCCCAGCATTTT; D gene: TRBD1; J gene: TRBJ1-5; V gene: TRBV15; clone size: -